Following are 10 T cell receptor beta chains from one sample sequenced in a study of shared T cell receptors in the human thymus. Clones were read by immunoSEQ multiplex PCR, and TCRdb kept only the in-frame ones, dropping some. Of 700,000 to 750,000 clones listed, 70% to 90% are singletons. These data were also filed under a second study, of human thymus T cells.

The specimen was thymocytes. The receptors derive from a girl in the first two years of life with a congenital heart defect.

This sequence joins TRBV28 and TRBJ1-6; 9 bases are shared with TRBD1. The V segment lost 3 bases and the J segment 0 bases; nucleotides outside the gene matches: 12. CDR1 MDHEN and CDR2 SYDVKM come from the germline V gene. The CDR3 extends over 20 amino acids. The CDR3 sequence is CASSFLGQGPRSSYNSPLHF. The CDR3 DNA is TGTGCCAGCAGTTTTTTAGGACAGGGGCCCAGGAGCTCCTATAATTCACCCCTCCACTTT.

V and J are TRBV19 and TRBJ2-6, with D tentatively TRBD1 (5 bases). Per the germline V gene, CDR1 is LNHDA and CDR2 is SQIVND (reference sequence). V was clipped by 6 bases and J by 0 bases, with 9 bases between them. This CDR3 contains 15 residues. The CDR3 protein is CASRTVLSGANVLTF. In nucleotides, the CDR3 is TGTGCCAGTAGGACAGTTCTCTCTGGGGCCAACGTCCTGACTTTC.

This chain links TRBV27 with TRBJ1-2; TRBD1 is a possible D gene (6 bases). This CDR3 has 13 residues. Germline values: CDR1 MNHEY, CDR2 SMNVEV (reference sequence). The V end lost 3 bases, the J end lost 4 bases, and 9 bases lay between the germline ends. CDR3 sequence (DNA): TGTGCCAGCAGTTTCGCGGACAGCTATGGCTACACCTTC. It codes for CASSFADSYGYTF.

The gene calls are TRBV5-1 and TRBJ2-6; the D gene is possibly TRBD2 (5 bases). Germline V gene sequence: CDR1 SGHRS, CDR2 YFSETQ. The CDR3 has 16 residues. V lost 0 bases, J lost 4 bases, and 11 bases lay in between. DNA of the CDR3: TGCGCCAGCAGCTTGGGGGAGTTGGTCGGGGCCAACGTCCTGACTTTC. Amino acids: CASSLGELVGANVLTF.

The chain couples TRBV13 to TRBJ1-1, with 7 nucleotides matching TRBD1. The germline gives CDR1 PRHDT, CDR2 FYEKMQ (reference sequence). This CDR3 is built from 14 residues. Trimming at V came to 5 bases and at J to 4 bases, leaving 7 bases not matched to a gene. CDR3 protein: CASSDPGGSTEAFF. CDR3 in DNA: TGTGCCAGCAGCGACCCAGGGGGGTCCACTGAAGCTTTCTTT.

The CDR3 DNA follows: TGTGCCAGCAGCCAAGAGGGAGACAGGGGAGCTGGAAACACCATATATTTT. Translating it yields CASSQEGDRGAGNTIYF. The rearrangement links TRBV14 to TRBJ1-3; 8 nucleotides agree with TRBD1. CDR1 SGHDN and CDR2 FVKESK come from the germline V gene. V lost 0 bases to trimming and J lost 2 bases; unmatched junction nucleotides: 6. This CDR3 contains 17 residues.

This chain joins TRBV30 and TRBJ2-1, with a possible D match to TRBD2 (7 bases). Germline V gene lookup returns CDR1 GTSNPN and CDR2 SVGIG (reference sequence). The length of the CDR3 is 15 residues. V was shortened by 0 bases and J by 6 bases, with 15 bases between the two germline ends. Here the CDR3 reads CAWSVLGGQCNEQFF. As DNA, the CDR3 is TGTGCCTGGAGTGTACTCGGGGGGCAGTGCAATGAGCAGTTCTTC.

The V and J genes are TRBV5-1 and TRBJ2-4, with 7 nucleotides matching TRBD2. The trim removed 4 bases at V and 1 base at J, leaving 14 bases unmatched. Germline CDR1 SGHRS, CDR2 YFSETQ. There are 18 residues in the CDR3. In nucleotides, the CDR3 is TGCGCCAGCAGCCCGGGACTACCTGAGTCCCTGGCCAAAAACATTCAGTACTTC. This encodes CASSPGLPESLAKNIQYF.

The chain recombines TRBV19 with TRBJ2-7, with 7 bases fitting TRBD2. The germline CDR1 and CDR2 sequences are LNHDA and SQIVND (reference sequence). J gave up 3 bases and V 1 base, and 15 bases lay outside the gene matches. This CDR3 is built from 18 residues. In DNA, the CDR3 is TGTGCCAGTAGTATAGTGGCCCCGGGCGCGGGGGAACACTACGAGCAGTACTTC. It specifies CASSIVAPGAGEHYEQYF.

V gene TRBV7-2 combines with J gene TRBJ2-3, with 12 positions matching TRBD2. V shed 6 bases and J 0 bases; nucleotides not matched to a gene: 13. The length of the CDR3 is 19 residues. From germline, CDR1 is SGHTA and CDR2 FQGNSA. DNA of the CDR3: TGTGCCAGCAGGTACCTCCTAGCGGGGGGGGACATCAGCACAGATACGCAGTATTTT. It is translated as CASRYLLAGGDISTDTQYF.